These 7 T cell receptor beta chains were sequenced from one sample in a study of T cells in Graves' hyperthyroidism and ophthalmopathy. The TCR beta CDR3 regions underwent amplification using RNA transcripts as the source. First-round RT-PCR with HTBI primers amplified the TCR CDR3 region. TCRdb re-analysed the multiplex PCR reads in MiXCR, keeping a single row per CDR3 protein. The table includes around 620,000 distinct CDR3 sequences, around 42% detected once. Sequenced input: peripheral blood or thyroid tissue (not recorded which). These receptors were collected from an adult woman with Graves' disease, either hyperthyroidism or ophthalmopathy (not recorded which).

This clonotype showed up many times. The rearrangement joins TRBV27 to TRBJ1-2; TRBD1 matches 11 bases. The CDR3 consists of 15 residues. V shed 1 base, J shed 6 bases, and the junction held 4 bases outside the gene matches. CDR1 and CDR2 from the germline V gene are MNHEY and SMNVEV (reference sequence). CDR3 in DNA: TGTGCCAGCAGTTTATTGGACAGGGGGCTTAATGGCTACACCTTC. It translates to CASSLLDRGLNGYTF.

The CDR3 is CASSVTRNDQPQHF. The CDR3 DNA reads as TGTGCCAGCAGTGTGACACGGAATGATCAGCCCCAGCATTTT. The chain joins TRBV12-3 or TRBV12-4 to TRBJ1-5; D call uncertain. Trimming removed 5 bases from V and 5 bases from J, with 13 bases in between. The CDR3 consists of 14 residues.

The chain links TRBV12-3 or TRBV12-4 to TRBJ1-4; D gene unclear. Trimming removed 5 bases at V and 8 bases at J, with 15 bases between. The CDR3 extends over 14 amino acids. The CDR3: CASSESPTGEKLFF. The CDR3 DNA follows: TGTGCCAGCAGTGAGTCCCCGACCGGCGAAAAACTGTTTTTT.

There are many counts of this clonotype. V is TRBV14 and J is TRBJ1-1, with a weak D call TRBD1 (5 bases). Per germline, CDR1 SGHDN and CDR2 FVKESK. V gave up 4 bases and J gave up 12 bases, with 18 bases separating them. This CDR3 is built from 13 residues. The CDR3 protein is CASSRGSGATTFF. The DNA for the CDR3 is TGTGCCAGCAGCCGGGGGAGCGGAGCGACGACTTTCTTT.

The chain employs TRBV11-2 and TRBJ2-1; no definite D call. V was pared by 3 bases and J by 9 bases, with 21 bases between. The CDR3 sequence is 16 residues long. Germline V CDR1 and CDR2: SGHAT, FQNNGV. The CDR3 spells CASSLPLGASRTEQFF. The DNA of the CDR3 is TGTGCCAGCAGCTTGCCTCTGGGTGCTAGTAGAACTGAGCAGTTCTTC.

In this sample, this clonotype turned up many times. The J gene is TRBJ1-4, the V gene TRBV7-8; weak D call: TRBD1 (5 bases). Germline V gives CDR1 SGHVS, CDR2 FQNEAQ. Trimming took 5 bases from V and 2 from J, leaving 24 bases between them. The CDR3 is made up of 19 amino acids. CDR3 protein: CASSPSPGLGPTTNEKLFF. CDR3 bases: TGTGCCAGCAGCCCGAGCCCAGGGTTGGGCCCCACGACTAATGAAAAACTGTTTTTT.

In its sample, this clonotype was seen many times. This rearrangement joins TRBV19 to TRBJ2-5; 9 bases fit TRBD2. The V and J ends lost 5 bases and 1 base, in that order; junction bases with no gene match: 8. CDR1 LNHDA and CDR2 SQIVND come from the germline V gene (reference sequence). The CDR3 loop spans 16 amino acids. The CDR3 loop is CASSLFGGRGQETQYF. CDR3 bases: TGTGCCAGTAGTCTGTTCGGCGGGAGGGGCCAAGAGACCCAGTACTTC.